The 5 T cell receptor beta chains below come from one sample, sequenced in a study of metastatic and nonmetastatic thyroid tumors. TCRdb re-called clones from the PCR reads using MiXCR. This sample has 70,000 or so clones, with 13% to 15% found just once. Thyroid surgery was performed in patients who had received no treatment beforehand. Sequencing was done on a sample of blood. These receptors originate from a male donor with papillary thyroid cancer or a benign thyroid nodule (not recorded which). Some clones in this sample may be carry-over from other donors' samples.

This clone was detected ten times or more. The CDR3 DNA reads as TGCAGTGCTAGCCGGACTAGCGGGACCCCAACTGGGGCCAACGTCCTGACTTTC. The encoded protein is CSASRTSGTPTGANVLTF. The rearrangement links TRBV20-1 to TRBJ2-6; 12 nucleotides line up with TRBD2. The CDR3 is made up of 18 amino acids. The germline CDR1 and CDR2 sequences are DFQATT and SNEGSKA (reference sequence). With V trimmed by 3 bases and J by 2 bases, 8 bases remained unmatched.

At least ten counts were recorded for this clone. The V call is TRBV11-1, the J call TRBJ2-7; 9 nucleotides agree with TRBD2. Trimming cost V 4 bases and J 0 bases; bases outside gene matches: 7. CDR3 length: 16 residues. Germline lookup yields CDR1 SGHAT and CDR2 FQDESV (reference sequence). In nucleotides, the CDR3 is TGTGCCAGCAGCTCCTTAGCGGGGGTTCGCTCCTACGAGCAGTACGTC. The encoded protein is CASSSLAGVRSYEQYV.

The rearrangement links TRBV5-6 to TRBJ2-5; 7 bases map to TRBD1. Germline V lookup: CDR1 SGHDT, CDR2 YYEEEE. CDR3 length equals 14 residues. The trim removed 4 bases at V and 2 bases at J, leaving 5 bases unmatched. The CDR3 spells CASSHWTGQETQYF. The CDR3, as DNA: TGTGCCAGCAGCCACTGGACAGGACAAGAGACCCAGTACTTC.

Comments on this clone: A much larger clone lies one base from this, so it may be a read error. In the same sample, other DNA sequences code for this CDR3. The chain uses TRBV12-3 or TRBV12-4 and TRBJ2-3; D may be TRBD2 (6 bases). The CDR3 is 17 residues long. The V gene lost 7 bases and the J gene lost 0 bases, with 20 bases spanning the gap. The CDR3 DNA sequence: TGTGCCAGCATCCCCCAAGGTAGCGGTACTAGCACAGATACGCAGTATTTT. Translating it yields CASIPQGSGTSTDTQYF.

In its sample, this clone was seen many times. The conserved phenylalanine or tryptophan is not found at the CDR3 terminus, so this likely reflects a read error. No DNA is shown, since the ends of the CDR3 on it are uncertain; the CDR3 is the one TCRdb lists. The genes are TRBV9 and TRBJ1-6. The CDR3 is 8 amino acids in total, end residues counted. The V gene's germline CDR1 is SGDLS and CDR2 YYNGEE. The CDR3 sequence: CASSVTSG.